The sequence of this TCR beta chain was determined in a study of CD8+CD57+ T cells in acquired aplastic anemia. Study information: Sorted CD4+ and CD8+ cells gave an average of around 3.1 ug of DNA.

Study findings and constraints: There were some 30 CD8+ CDR3 sequences that occurred in both patients and controls. Patients were compared with controls for CD8+ Simpson's diversity, and no significant difference emerged.

Germline V gene lookup returns CDR1 DFQATT and CDR2 SNEGSKA (reference sequence). The CDR3 runs to 15 residues. The J segment lost 2 bases and the V segment lost 3 bases, leaving 8 bases of the junction unmatched. The template for TCR beta VDJ and CDR3 sequence profiling was genomic DNA. MiXCR, run by TCRdb on the reads, gives a single entry per CDR3 protein. The profile shows approximately 98,000 distinct CDR3 sequences, less than 65% of them singletons. This clonotype was counted a single time. Its antigen is still unknown. Sample: sorted CD4+, CD8+, or CD8+CD57+ T cells (not recorded which) from PBMCs. This sequence joins TRBV20-1 and TRBJ2-7; 9 nucleotides align to TRBD2. The sequence was obtained from a human donor in good health, serving as a control. The DNA of the CDR3 is TGCAGTGCTAGCCCCTTAGCGGGGGCGGCCTACGAGCAGTACTTC. Protein: CSASPLAGAAYEQYF.